A single sample gave rise to the 25 T cell receptor beta chains below, sequenced in a study of CD8+ T cells in alopecia areata. Treatment in this sample: oral pan-JAK inhibitor, 5-10 mg twice daily. Extracted from the samples, RNA was reverse transcribed into cDNA to serve as the sequencing template. Only in-frame clones appear in the TCRdb table, and some are missing; sequencing was by immunoSEQ multiplex PCR. Altogether about 210,000 clones are present, 64% being singletons, with the ten largest covering around 4.2%. Sequences were derived from CD4+ T cells sorted from blood, sampled at week 4, from a patient treated with tofacitinib. The receptors shown here come from a human donor with alopecia areata.

The chain is built from TRBV6-6 and TRBJ2-7; D is perhaps TRBD1 (8 bases). Trimming left V 5 bases short and J 3 bases short, with 14 bases between. Germline V gives CDR1 MNHNY, CDR2 SVGAGI (reference sequence). CDR3 length: 14 residues. The CDR3 nucleotides read TGTGCCAGCAGTGTAACAGGGGGGGTCTACGAGCAGTACTTC. This codes for CASSVTGGVYEQYF.

This clone was observed once. At the DNA level, this CDR3 is encoded by other sequences in the same sample as well. The CDR3 nucleotides are TGTGCCAGCAGCGTAGCGGGGGGCTCCTACAATGAGCAGTTCTTC. Residues: CASSVAGGSYNEQFF. The V and J genes are TRBV2 and TRBJ2-1; 10 positions agree with TRBD2. V gave up 6 bases and J gave up 0 bases; unmatched junction bases: 2. Germline lookup yields CDR1 SNHLY and CDR2 FYNNEI. The CDR3 has 15 residues.

The rearrangement uses TRBV14 and TRBJ2-1, with 12 bases lining up with TRBD1. The germline gives CDR1 SGHDN, CDR2 FVKESK. V gave up 3 bases and J gave up 7 bases; unmatched junction bases: 13. This CDR3 has 18 residues. The CDR3, as DNA: TGTGCCAGCAGCCACATTCTCACCGGGACAGGGGGCTTGAATGAGCAGTTCTTC. Its protein product is CASSHILTGTGGLNEQFF.

A single count supports this clone. This rearrangement joins TRBV5-5 to TRBJ2-1; 7 bases map to TRBD2. The V segment lost 4 bases and the J segment 5 bases; nucleotides outside the gene matches: 12. The CDR3 has 16 residues. The V gene's germline CDR1 is SGHKS and CDR2 YYEKEE (reference sequence). The CDR3 sequence: CASSLIFGGGDNEQFF. CDR3 coding DNA: TGTGCCAGCAGCCTAATATTCGGGGGAGGGGACAATGAGCAGTTCTTC.

This clone was seen more than once but under ten times. Within the sample, other DNA sequences also encode this same CDR3. The chain couples TRBV19 to TRBJ1-2; 7 bases match TRBD1. The length of the CDR3 is 13 residues. The junction had 6 bases not matched to a gene; V was cut back by 9 bases and J by 2 bases. Germline assignment: CDR1 LNHDA and CDR2 SQIVND (reference sequence). The CDR3 protein is CASAKQGNYGYTF. In DNA, the CDR3 is TGTGCCAGCGCAAAACAGGGGAACTATGGCTACACCTTC.

The chain couples TRBV15 to TRBJ2-7, with 12 positions matching TRBD2. The V and J ends lost 2 bases and 3 bases, in that order; junction bases with no gene match: 5. CDR1 is LNHNV, CDR2 YYDKDF, per germline (reference sequence). CDR3 length: 16 amino acids. In nucleotides, the CDR3 is TGTGCCACCAGCAGACGACTAGCGGGGGTAAGCTACGAGCAGTACTTC. This codes for CATSRRLAGVSYEQYF.

The chain has TRBV27 and TRBJ1-1; TRBD1 matches 9 bases. CDR3 length: 17 amino acids. V lost 6 bases to trimming and J lost 7 bases; unmatched junction nucleotides: 18. Per the germline V gene, CDR1 is MNHEY and CDR2 is SMNVEV (reference sequence). The CDR3: CASRRDPRGQGDGEAFF. The CDR3 DNA sequence: TGTGCCAGCAGGCGCGACCCCCGGGGACAGGGTGATGGTGAAGCTTTCTTT.

The chain combines TRBV7-2 with TRBJ1-5; D remains ambiguous. V lost 5 bases and J lost 2, with 10 bases in between. The V gene's germline CDR1 is SGHTA and CDR2 FQGNSA. The CDR3 contains 14 residues. In nucleotides, the CDR3 is TGTGCCAGCAGCCCCATAGCGGGCAATCAGCCCCAGCATTTT. It is translated as CASSPIAGNQPQHF.

This clone was detected ten times or more. This rearrangement joins TRBV7-9 to TRBJ1-6; no firm D call. V shed 5 bases and J shed 14 bases, with 19 bases lying between them. CDR1 and CDR2 from the germline V gene are SEHNR and FQNEAQ (reference sequence). The CDR3 covers 14 residues. The CDR3 here is CASSPGPEKVTLHF. CDR3 nucleotide sequence: TGTGCCAGCAGCCCCGGACCGGAGAAGGTGACCCTCCACTTT. The entire variable domain, with the rest obtained from reference TRBV7-9 and TRBJ1-6, is as follows: DTGVSQNPRHKITKRGQNVTFRCDPISEHNRLYWYRQTLGQGPEFLTYFQNEAQLEKSRLLSDRFSAERPKGSFSTLEIQRTEQGDSAMYLCASSPGPEKVTLHFGNGTRLTVT.

The chain employs TRBV7-8 and TRBJ1-1, with D possibly TRBD1 on 6 matching bases. The V gene's germline CDR1 is SGHVS and CDR2 FQNEAQ. CDR3 size: 16 residues. V was pared by 7 bases and J by 0 bases, with 18 bases between. In DNA form, the CDR3 reads TGTGCCAGCAAACCTACCCGGACAGCCATGAACACTGAAGCTTTCTTT. Protein product: CASKPTRTAMNTEAFF.

This clone was observed a handful of times. V gene TRBV29-1 combines with J gene TRBJ2-5, with D maybe TRBD2 (5 bases). Trimming stripped 4 bases from V and 5 bases from J, with 11 bases between. Germline V gene sequence: CDR1 SQVTM, CDR2 ANQGSEA. The CDR3 length is 12 residues. CDR3 sequence (DNA): TGCAGCGTTGGGTTTACGGGGGAGACCCAGTACTTC. Its protein is CSVGFTGETQYF.

V usage is TRBV30 and J usage is TRBJ2-1; D not certain. This CDR3 has 16 residues. CDR1 is GTSNPN, CDR2 SVGIG, per germline (reference sequence). Deletions cut 0 bases from V and 4 bases from J, with 16 bases between. The CDR3 reads CAWSVRRTARYNEQFF. Here the CDR3 DNA reads TGTGCCTGGAGTGTACGGCGGACCGCTAGGTACAATGAGCAGTTCTTC. Full variable domain (remainder filled in from reference TRBV30 and TRBJ2-1): SQTIHQWPATLVQPVGSPLSLECTVEGTSNPNLYWYRQAAGRGLQLLFYSVGIGQISSEVPQNLSASRPQDRQFILSSKKLLLSDSGFYLCAWSVRRTARYNEQFFGPGTRLTVL.

This clone showed up just a few times. J is TRBJ2-5 and V is TRBV29-1; 7 nucleotides agree with TRBD1. This CDR3 spans 13 amino acids. In germline, CDR1 is SQVTM, CDR2 ANQGSEA. V gave up 4 bases and J gave up 1 base; unmatched junction bases: 3. CDR3 DNA sequence: TGCAGCGTTGCAGGGGGTGTCCAAGAGACCCAGTACTTC. Translated, it gives CSVAGGVQETQYF.

This clone was counted between two and nine times. This chain joins TRBV6-5 and TRBJ2-7; 9 nucleotides align to TRBD1. The ends lost 3 bases at V and 2 bases at J; junction bases unmatched: 2. The CDR3 contains 14 residues. Per the germline V gene, CDR1 is MNHEY and CDR2 is SVGAGI. CDR3 amino acids: CASSYGDRAYEQYF. The CDR3 coding sequence is TGTGCCAGCAGTTATGGGGACAGGGCCTACGAGCAGTACTTC.

The chain links TRBV7-2 to TRBJ2-7, with TRBD1 as a possible D gene (6 bases). Trimming removed 0 bases from V and 3 bases from J, with 15 bases in between. The germline V gene encodes CDR1 SGHTA and CDR2 FQGNSA. This CDR3 comprises 16 residues. CDR3 nucleotides: TGTGCCAGCAGCTTAGCGGTTGGGGGACAAAACTACGAGCAGTACTTC. Protein product: CASSLAVGGQNYEQYF.

This clone came up once. The chain couples TRBV4-3 to TRBJ1-2; D gene uncertain. Deletions cut 0 bases from V and 8 bases from J, with 16 bases between. Looked up from germline, CDR1 is LGHNA and CDR2 is YSLEER. The CDR3 runs 15 residues. CDR3 DNA: TGCGCCAGCAGCCAAGATCCCCAAAACAGTTACGGCTACACCTTC. Amino acids: CASSQDPQNSYGYTF.

V usage is TRBV13 and J usage is TRBJ1-2; D remains unclear. V lost 1 base, J lost 4 bases, and 10 bases lay in between. Germline CDR1 PRHDT, CDR2 FYEKMQ (reference sequence). This CDR3 is built from 14 residues. Here the CDR3 DNA reads TGTGCCAGCAGCTTAGTTCCTCACACCTATGGCTACACCTTC. Translation: CASSLVPHTYGYTF.

About this clone itself: The sample contains more than one DNA sequence encoding this CDR3. The chain uses TRBV29-1 and TRBJ2-5; unclear D gene. V was trimmed by 7 bases and J by 4 bases, leaving 10 bases between them. Germline V gives CDR1 SQVTM, CDR2 ANQGSEA. The CDR3 covers 11 residues. Here the CDR3 reads CSADTPETQYF. The CDR3 DNA reads as TGCAGCGCCGACACTCCAGAGACCCAGTACTTC.

This chain uses TRBV18 with TRBJ1-5; D is possibly TRBD1 (5 bases). The CDR3 is 15 amino acids. Per germline, CDR1 KGHSH and CDR2 LQKENI. Trimming left V 4 bases short and J 5 bases short, with 15 bases between. The CDR3 region is CASSRLREVDQPQHF. The CDR3, as DNA: TGTGCCAGCTCACGACTCAGGGAGGTGGATCAGCCCCAGCATTTT.

The genes are TRBV7-3 and TRBJ1-3; possibly TRBD1 for D (6 bases). CDR1 is SGHTA, CDR2 FQGTGA, per germline. The CDR3 is 14 residues long. Between the trimmed V and J ends, which lost 5 bases and 2 bases, there was a span of 10 bases. This chain's CDR3 is CASSPGGTGNTIYF. The CDR3 region has the DNA TGTGCCAGCAGCCCTGGGGGCACTGGAAACACCATATATTTT.

The CDR3 sequence is CAWSVGVDRVSPLHF. CDR3 nucleotides: TGTGCCTGGAGTGTTGGGGTGGACAGGGTATCACCCCTCCACTTT. The chain recombines TRBV30 with TRBJ1-6, with 8 nucleotides matching TRBD1. In germline, CDR1 is GTSNPN, CDR2 SVGIG (reference sequence). The CDR3 contains 15 residues. The V and J ends lost 0 bases and 10 bases, in that order; junction bases with no gene match: 8.

This clone was picked up a small number of times. This rearrangement joins TRBV27 to TRBJ1-1; 7 nucleotides align to TRBD1. J gave up 7 bases and V 5 bases, and 7 bases lay outside the gene matches. Germline assignment: CDR1 MNHEY and CDR2 SMNVEV (reference sequence). The CDR3 loop spans 13 amino acids. The CDR3, as DNA: TGTGCCAGCAGTACTACCGGGACAGATGAAGCTTTCTTT. Translated, it gives CASSTTGTDEAFF.

V is TRBV7-9 and J is TRBJ2-3; D not certain. The germline V gene encodes CDR1 SEHNR and CDR2 FQNEAQ (reference sequence). This CDR3 spans 16 amino acids. Deletions cut 5 bases from V and 3 bases from J, with 18 bases between. The CDR3 sequence is CASSLGVRPDTDTQYF. The CDR3 DNA reads TGTGCCAGCAGCCTTGGCGTACGACCGGATACAGATACGCAGTATTTT.

This chain joins TRBV29-1 and TRBJ2-5; D gene ambiguous. The CDR3 contains 10 residues. V dropped 6 bases and J dropped 5 bases, with 7 bases sitting between them. Looked up from germline, CDR1 is SQVTM and CDR2 is ANQGSEA. The DNA for the CDR3 is TGCAGCGTAAGGTCGGAGACCCAGTACTTC. It codes for CSVRSETQYF.

The rearrangement links TRBV11-3 to TRBJ1-1; D ambiguous. Looked up from germline, CDR1 is SGHNT and CDR2 is YENEEA. V shed 1 base and J shed 2 bases, with 8 bases lying between them. This CDR3 contains 14 residues. CDR3 DNA sequence: TGTGCCAGCAGCTTAGGTAGGGCTAACACTGAAGCTTTCTTT. Amino acids: CASSLGRANTEAFF.